The entry below describes one T cell receptor (beta chain). The data belong to a study of blood T cell repertoires in COVID-19. In the original processing: Estimates of nucleated cell counts were drawn from the amplification of reference gene primers. The protocol was immunoSEQ multiplex PCR, while the TCRdb copy is restricted to in-frame clones and leaves out a portion. The DNA was the basis for D and trimming; V, J and clone size are from that table. The profile covers about 190,000 clones, with around 85% appearing a single time and about 1.1% taken by the ten largest. The germline V gene has CDR1 MGHRA and CDR2 YSYEKL. There are 15 residues in the CDR3. V gave up 1 base and J gave up 4 bases, with 14 bases separating them.

Source material: peripheral blood. This TCR was recovered from a man in his thirties or forties with acute or convalescent COVID-19. This chain connects TRBV4-1 to TRBJ2-7, with D tentatively TRBD2 (7 bases). The CDR3 reads CASSQVGGARYEQYF. The CDR3 coding sequence is TGCGCCAGCAGCCAAGTAGGGGGGGCCCGTTACGAGCAGTACTTC.